The text below deals with one T cell receptor (beta chain). Its antigen remains unidentified. TRB rearrangements spanning V, D and J were amplified using mixed TRB-A/B primers. TCRdb passed the multiplex PCR reads through MiXCR, listing each CDR3 protein once. Of 500 to 750 distinct CDR3 sequences listed, under 30% are singletons. This record comes from a study of T cell repertoires in aging, cancer and after chemotherapy. Study at large: Six age groups, ranging from 30 or younger to 70 or older, included the donors. Study results and caveats: Untreated cancer patients had significantly lower blood TCR diversity than age-matched healthy donors. Loss of evenness, beyond lost richness, contributed to age-related TCR diversity decline in cancer patients. In each cancer cohort, median generation probability increased across chemotherapy, suggesting thymic output rebounded.

The CDR3 has 14 residues. From germline, CDR1 is DFQATT and CDR2 SNEGSKA (reference sequence). J was trimmed by 1 base and V by 6 bases; bases with no gene match: 8. Peripheral blood genomic DNA, not sorted cells or RNA, was the template. The chain recombines TRBV20-1 with TRBJ1-1; 7 bases fit TRBD1. The sequenced sample was blood. The TCR was taken from a human donor in good health. The CDR3 nucleotides are TGCAGTGCGCCCTCGACAGGGTGGAACACTGAAGCTTTCTTT. This translates into CSAPSTGWNTEAFF.